The 3 T cell receptor beta chains listed next were all sequenced from one sample in a study of T cells in Graves' hyperthyroidism and ophthalmopathy. TCR beta CDR3 regions were amplified from RNA transcripts. The study used the HTBI primer set for a first-round RT-PCR of the TCR CDR3. TCRdb itself ran the multiplex PCR reads through MiXCR, one entry per CDR3 protein. The data show approximately 430,000 distinct CDR3 sequences, roughly 14% seen once. Sequenced sample: blood. These receptor sequences come from a man between 18 and 29 years old with Graves' ophthalmopathy.

Many counts were recorded for this clonotype. The chain has TRBV30 and TRBJ2-7, with a possible D match to TRBD1 (6 bases). This CDR3 contains 15 residues. Trimming removed 2 bases from V and 2 bases from J, with 16 bases in between. CDR1 is GTSNPN and CDR2 is SVGIG in the germline V gene (reference sequence). For the CDR3, the DNA is TGTGCCTGGAGTCCTCAGGGGTATACAACCTACGAGCAGTACTTC. It encodes CAWSPQGYTTYEQYF. Full variable domain (remainder filled in from reference TRBV30 and TRBJ2-7): SQTIHQWPATLVQPVGSPLSLECTVEGTSNPNLYWYRQAAGRGLQLLFYSVGIGQISSEVPQNLSASRPQDRQFILSSKKLLLSDSGFYLCAWSPQGYTTYEQYFGPGTRLTVT.

The J gene is TRBJ1-2, the V gene TRBV6-1; no definite D call. From germline, CDR1 is MNHNS and CDR2 SASEGT. The CDR3 runs to 13 residues. The V gene lost 7 bases and the J gene lost 3 bases, with 12 bases spanning the gap. The CDR3 bases are TGTGCCAGCACCAGTGGGGTTCACTATGGCTACACCTTC. Amino acids: CASTSGVHYGYTF.

This clonotype was observed a few times. This chain's CDR3 is CASSFLQGAGNEQFF. The CDR3 DNA reads as TGTGCCAGCAGCTTTTTACAGGGGGCGGGCAATGAGCAGTTCTTC. This chain links TRBV7-9 with TRBJ2-1, with 9 nucleotides matching TRBD1. With V trimmed by 3 bases and J by 6 bases, 6 bases remained unmatched. The germline CDR1 and CDR2 sequences are SEHNR and FQNEAQ (reference sequence). The CDR3 spans 15 residues.